This T cell receptor beta chain is from a study of cytomegalovirus exposure and HLA in healthy donors. Regarding the study as a whole: The authors listed 150 to 200 TCR beta chains as cytomegalovirus-associated.

Germline V gene sequence: CDR1 SNHLY, CDR2 FYNNEI. This CDR3 region has 13 residues. V lost 4 bases and J 2 bases, leaving 8 bases between the germline ends. A note on this clone: The antigen is unknown.

60 Vbeta and 13 Jbeta primers were used in PCR. Sequenced by immunoSEQ multiplex PCR; TCRdb stores in-frame clones only, minus some. The data show 95,000 to 150,000 clones, with approximately 87% seen just once and 15% to 25% held by the top ten. The TCR sequence derives from a man between 18 and 29 years old in good health and CMV-seropositive. The specimen sequenced was PBMCs. The chain combines TRBV2 with TRBJ1-2; D may be TRBD1 (5 bases). The CDR3 DNA reads as TGTGCCAGCAGTGTACAGGAGAACTATGGCTACACCTTC. Translation: CASSVQENYGYTF.